These 18 T cell receptor beta chains originate from one sample sequenced in a study of T cell responses to AZD1222 COVID-19 vaccine. Profiling relied on immunoSEQ multiplex PCR, and the TCRdb table lists in-frame clones only, not all of them. Here the sample spans about 88,000 clones, about 92% being singletons. This specimen consisted of peripheral blood, obtained on day 0 of AZD1222 vaccination. These receptors originate from an adult in good health.

This clone was detected only a few times. The chain carries TRBV5-8 and TRBJ2-5, with no clear D. The germline gives CDR1 SGHTS, CDR2 YDEGEE. Trimming shortened V by 4 bases and J by 3 bases, and 13 bases separated the two germline ends. This CDR3 region has 14 residues. The CDR3 is CASSISGQKETQYF. The CDR3 DNA is TGTGCCAGCAGCATTTCCGGGCAGAAAGAGACCCAGTACTTC.

CDR3 loop: CASSYKRESLNEQFF. The CDR3 nucleotides read TGTGCCAGCAGTTACAAGCGGGAGTCCCTGAATGAGCAGTTCTTC. The chain has TRBV6-5 and TRBJ2-1; 8 bases are a match to TRBD2. This CDR3 is 15 amino acids long. Germline CDR1 MNHEY, CDR2 SVGAGI. Unmatched junction bases numbered 7, after V lost 2 bases and J lost 7 bases.

V is TRBV7-2 and J is TRBJ1-5, with D tentatively TRBD1 (6 bases). The CDR3 has 14 amino acids. CDR1 SGHTA and CDR2 FQGNSA come from the germline V gene. The germline V and J ends were trimmed by 1 base and 5 bases, with 9 bases remaining between them. The CDR3 bases are TGTGCCAGCAGCTTAGAGACAGGATATCAGCCCCAGCATTTT. This sequence encodes CASSLETGYQPQHF.

Only one count was recorded for this clone. The chain is built from TRBV27 and TRBJ1-5; unclear D gene. Trimming shortened V by 2 bases and J by 2 bases, and 10 bases separated the two germline ends. CDR1 MNHEY and CDR2 SMNVEV come from the germline V gene (reference sequence). The CDR3 is made up of 15 amino acids. The CDR3 region is CASSLRFKGNQPQHF. In DNA form, the CDR3 reads TGTGCCAGCAGTTTAAGGTTTAAAGGCAATCAGCCCCAGCATTTT.

This rearrangement joins TRBV5-1 to TRBJ2-1, with 8 bases matching TRBD2. Germline CDR1 is SGHRS and CDR2 is YFSETQ. V lost 2 bases and J lost 4; bases outside the gene matches: 11. The CDR3 is made up of 17 amino acids. CDR3 sequence: CASSFGLLAALYNEQFF. CDR3 sequence (DNA): TGCGCCAGCAGCTTTGGGTTACTAGCGGCCTTATACAATGAGCAGTTCTTC.

The gene calls are TRBV10-3 and TRBJ1-1; no clear D gene. CDR3 length: 16 residues. Between the trimmed V and J ends, which lost 1 base and 0 bases, there was a span of 12 bases. Per the germline V gene, CDR1 is ENHRY and CDR2 is SYGVKD. The CDR3 loop is CAISEFYDAMNTEAFF. The CDR3 DNA reads as TGTGCCATCAGTGAGTTTTACGACGCCATGAACACTGAAGCTTTCTTT.

V usage is TRBV7-2 and J usage is TRBJ2-3, with D unresolved. CDR3 size: 13 residues. The germline gives CDR1 SGHTA, CDR2 FQGNSA. Trimming pared 1 base from V and 4 bases from J, leaving 6 bases between. The CDR3 DNA reads as TGTGCCAGCAGCTTAGACGGGCCAGATACGCAGTATTTT. Translated, it gives CASSLDGPDTQYF.

The chain combines TRBV29-1 with TRBJ2-1; 12 positions match TRBD2. The germline CDR1 and CDR2 sequences are SQVTM and ANQGSEA. Losses at the gene ends were 8 bases for V and 7 bases for J; bases not matched to a gene: 12. The CDR3 runs to 15 residues. In DNA form, the CDR3 reads TGCAGCATCCGCCGGCTAGCGGGAGGGCGGAATGAGCAGTTCTTC. Protein product: CSIRRLAGGRNEQFF.

J is TRBJ1-2 and V is TRBV7-3; D might be TRBD1 (5 bases). Trimming cost V 4 bases and J 4 bases, with 22 bases left between them. Germline V gene sequence: CDR1 SGHTA, CDR2 FQGTGA. This CDR3 has 17 residues. CDR3 DNA sequence: TGTGCCAGCAGCTCCTTAACCTTAGACAGTGCTGGCTATGGCTACACCTTC. Protein sequence: CASSSLTLDSAGYGYTF.

This clone was seen a single time. For the CDR3, the DNA is TGTGCCAGCACTAACTCGAGGCCAGGGGCAAACGAGCAGTACTTC. Amino acids: CASTNSRPGANEQYF. V gene TRBV6-5 combines with J gene TRBJ2-7, with a weak D call TRBD1 (6 bases). V lost 7 bases and J lost 5, with 21 bases in between. The CDR3 spans 15 residues. Per the germline V gene, CDR1 is MNHEY and CDR2 is SVGAGI.

This chain connects TRBV24-1 to TRBJ1-2; 7 bases agree with TRBD1. The J segment lost 4 bases and the V segment lost 3 bases, leaving 1 base of the junction unmatched. Germline lookup yields CDR1 KGHDR and CDR2 SFDVKD. The CDR3 contains 13 residues. The CDR3 spells CATSDRDSYGYTF. For the CDR3, the DNA is TGTGCCACCAGTGATCGGGACAGCTATGGCTACACCTTC.

Remarks on this clone: At one boundary the junction diverges from the germline segment, which might be a read error. The chain recombines TRBV6-2 or TRBV6-3 with TRBJ1-2; TRBD1 matches at 7 bases. From germline, CDR1 is MNHEY and CDR2 SVGEGT. This CDR3 contains 16 residues. The CDR3 sequence: CASSNSGTVANYGYTF. CDR3 nucleotide sequence: TGTGCCAGCAGTAACTCCGGGACAGTTGCTAACTATGGCTACACCTTC.

The chain employs TRBV3-1 (or the pseudogene TRBV3-2) and TRBJ2-3; D gene uncertain. The CDR3 loop spans 16 amino acids. Germline assignment: CDR1 LGHDT and CDR2 YNNKEL (reference sequence). The V and J ends lost 0 bases and 0 bases respectively, with 10 bases between them. As DNA, the CDR3 is TGTGCCAGCAGCCAAGATCAAGCGACTAGCACAGATACGCAGTATTTT. This encodes CASSQDQATSTDTQYF.

About this clone: Other nucleotide sequences from this sample produce the same CDR3. The V and J genes are TRBV7-9 and TRBJ1-5; D perhaps matches TRBD1 (6 bases). V gave up 5 bases and J gave up 4 bases, with 9 bases separating them. CDR3 length: 13 amino acids. Germline V CDR1 and CDR2: SEHNR, FQNEAQ (reference sequence). CDR3 DNA sequence: TGTGCCAGCAGCCGACAGGAAAATCAGCCCCAGCATTTT. It yields the protein CASSRQENQPQHF.

The chain carries TRBV7-9 and TRBJ2-7; TRBD1 matches 9 bases. This CDR3 is built from 14 residues. The ends lost 5 bases at V and 3 bases at J; junction bases unmatched: 5. Germline-derived CDR1 and CDR2 are SEHNR and FQNEAQ (reference sequence). The CDR3 coding sequence is TGTGCCAGCAGCCCGGGACAGGGTGGCTACGAGCAGTACTTC. Translation gives CASSPGQGGYEQYF.

The genes are TRBV6-5 and TRBJ1-5; D gene ambiguous. Germline CDR1 and CDR2: MNHEY and SVGAGI. The CDR3 covers 14 residues. V lost 0 bases to trimming and J lost 3 bases, with 6 bases between them. The CDR3 DNA reads as TGTGCCAGCAGTTACTCCCAGGTCAATCAGCCCCAGCATTTT. It specifies CASSYSQVNQPQHF.

The rearrangement joins TRBV9 to TRBJ2-1; D is unclear. The CDR3 consists of 15 residues. Germline V lookup: CDR1 SGDLS, CDR2 YYNGEE. V lost 0 bases, J lost 6 bases, and 13 bases lay in between. Here the CDR3 reads CASSVEPDPRNEQFF. The CDR3, as DNA: TGTGCCAGCAGCGTAGAACCAGACCCCCGCAATGAGCAGTTCTTC.

The chain combines TRBV7-2 with TRBJ2-3, with TRBD2 matching 7 bases. Looked up from germline, CDR1 is SGHTA and CDR2 is FQGNSA. CDR3 length: 17 amino acids. Unmatched junction bases numbered 10, after V lost 2 bases and J lost 2 bases. CDR3 sequence: CASSLPYRGRDTDTQYF. CDR3 sequence (DNA): TGTGCCAGCAGCTTACCGTACCGGGGGAGGGACACAGATACGCAGTATTTT.